One sample yielded the 11 T cell receptor beta chains listed below, sequenced in a study of shared clonotypes between healthy human individuals (dated by TCRdb to the early 2020s). Receptor amplification or capture employed the immunoSEQ multiplex PCR assay. TCRdb mirrors the immuneACCESS table, restricted to in-frame sequences. Some clones are absent from its copies; in checked studies, under half trace to an unresolved V gene, and the reason for the others is unknown. The sample includes some 600,000 clones, with approximately 96% observed a single time. The ten largest account for 0.095% to 0.13% of the sample. CD8 naive samples were obtained by positive selection for CCR7 among CD45RO-negative cells, yielding a CD45RA+CCR7+ population from which TemRA cells were excluded. Sample: naive CD8+ T cells sorted from blood. Reading the label with the study, this specimen's cell subset or site is: CD45RA+CCR7+. These receptors all stem from a woman under 40 in good health.

The V and J genes are TRBV27 and TRBJ2-7; D possibly corresponds to TRBD2 (6 bases). This CDR3 is built from 15 residues. Germline values: CDR1 MNHEY, CDR2 SMNVEV (reference sequence). V was cut by 3 bases and J by 1 base, with 13 bases left in between. The CDR3 spells CASSFAGRWSYEQYF. As DNA, the CDR3 is TGTGCCAGCAGTTTCGCCGGGAGATGGTCCTACGAGCAGTACTTC.

V usage is TRBV27 and J usage is TRBJ1-1; D call uncertain. The CDR3 length is 13 residues. V was clipped by 1 base and J by 1 base, with 4 bases between them. The germline CDR1 and CDR2 sequences are MNHEY and SMNVEV (reference sequence). This CDR3 is CASSLWRNTEAFF. The CDR3 DNA reads TGTGCCAGCAGTTTATGGCGGAACACTGAAGCTTTCTTT.

In regard to this clone: Other nucleotide sequences from this sample produce the same CDR3. The V call is TRBV7-6, the J call TRBJ2-2, with D uncertain. The germline V gene has CDR1 SGHVS and CDR2 FNYEAQ. V dropped 1 base and J dropped 3 bases, with 6 bases sitting between them. The CDR3 sequence is 14 residues long. The CDR3 DNA reads TGTGCCAGCAGCTTAGGCGGCTACACCGGGGAGCTGTTTTTT. Translated, it gives CASSLGGYTGELFF. Filled out from reference TRBV7-6 and TRBJ2-2, the complete variable domain reads GAGVSQSPRYKVTKRGQDVALRCDPISGHVSLYWYRQALGQGPEFLTYFNYEAQQDKSGLPNDRFSAERPEGSISTLTIQRTEQRDSAMYRCASSLGGYTGELFFGEGSRLTVL.

DNA for the CDR3: TGTGCCAGCAGTTTATTCTTTCACTCTGGAAACACCATATATTTT. This translates into CASSLFFHSGNTIYF. This chain joins TRBV27 and TRBJ1-3, with D uncertain. Germline V CDR1 and CDR2: MNHEY, SMNVEV (reference sequence). V was cut by 1 base and J by 0 bases, with 7 bases left in between. The length of the CDR3 is 15 residues.

The chain is built from TRBV2 and TRBJ2-3; TRBD2 matches 7 bases. The CDR3 has 15 amino acids. V lost 7 bases and J lost 2; bases outside the gene matches: 9. Germline CDR1 SNHLY, CDR2 FYNNEI. The CDR3 DNA follows: TGTGCCAGCAAGATAAGCGGGGTTCTCACAGATACGCAGTATTTT. Its translation is CASKISGVLTDTQYF. The complete variable domain, with remaining parts taken from reference TRBV2 and TRBJ2-3, reads EPEVTQTPSHQVTQMGQEVILRCVPISNHLYFYWYRQILGQKVEFLVSFYNNEISEKSEIFDDQFSVERPDGSNFTLKIRSTKLEDSAMYFCASKISGVLTDTQYFGPGTRLTVL.

The CDR3 region is CASTIGSSYEQYF. DNA of the CDR3: TGTGCCAGCACTATCGGATCCTCCTACGAGCAGTACTTC. This rearrangement joins TRBV28 to TRBJ2-7; D not certain. The CDR3 has 13 residues. V shed 7 bases and J shed 0 bases, with 10 bases lying between them. Per the germline V gene, CDR1 is MDHEN and CDR2 is SYDVKM. The full variable domain, with the rest looked up from reference TRBV28 and TRBJ2-7, is DVKVTQSSRYLVKRTGEKVFLECVQDMDHENMFWYRQDPGLGLRLIYFSYDVKMKEKGDIPEGYSVSREKKERFSLILESASTNQTSMYLCASTIGSSYEQYFGPGTRLTVT.

This sequence joins TRBV13 and TRBJ2-7; 9 bases agree with TRBD2. CDR3 length equals 14 residues. Germline-derived CDR1 and CDR2 are PRHDT and FYEKMQ (reference sequence). V gave up 5 bases and J gave up 5 bases; unmatched junction bases: 7. The CDR3 bases are TGTGCCAGCAGCAGATCGGGACTAGCCAACGAGCAGTACTTC. Translating gives CASSRSGLANEQYF.

This clone was recorded only once. J is TRBJ2-1 and V is TRBV9, with 9 bases identical to TRBD2. The V segment lost 4 bases and the J segment 6 bases; nucleotides outside the gene matches: 5. The CDR3 sequence is 14 residues long. Germline CDR1 reads SGDLS; CDR2 reads YYNGEE. The CDR3 bases are TGTGCCAGCAGCCTTAGCGGGAGTTCCAATGAGCAGTTCTTC. It is translated as CASSLSGSSNEQFF.

This clone was observed a handful of times. The rearrangement links TRBV5-1 to TRBJ1-1; D might be TRBD1 (5 bases). The V and J ends lost 0 bases and 3 bases respectively, with 9 bases between them. Germline CDR1 and CDR2: SGHRS and YFSETQ. CDR3 size: 14 residues. CDR3 coding DNA: TGCGCCAGCAGCTTGGACCAGGGTTACACTGAAGCTTTCTTT. Translating it yields CASSLDQGYTEAFF.

The chain combines TRBV13 with TRBJ2-7, with 7 nucleotides matching TRBD1. With V trimmed by 5 bases and J by 1 base, 8 bases remained unmatched. The CDR3 runs to 15 residues. Germline CDR1 PRHDT, CDR2 FYEKMQ (reference sequence). The CDR3 DNA reads as TGTGCCAGCAGCGATGGACAGGTGCCATCCTACGAGCAGTACTTC. Encoded protein: CASSDGQVPSYEQYF.

The chain links TRBV4-1 to TRBJ2-1; a weak D match, TRBD2 (6 bases). Germline values: CDR1 MGHRA, CDR2 YSYEKL. CDR3 size: 12 residues. Trimming took 11 bases from V and 0 from J, leaving 8 bases between them. The CDR3 spells CASGSSYNEQFF. The DNA of the CDR3 is TGCGCCTCCGGGAGCTCCTACAATGAGCAGTTCTTC.